One sample yielded the 30 T cell receptor beta chains listed below, sequenced in a study of T cells in Graves' hyperthyroidism and ophthalmopathy. Regions amplified from RNA transcripts were the TCR beta CDR3 regions. HTBI primers were the set used in a first-round RT-PCR of the TCR CDR3. Using its own MiXCR run on the multiplex PCR reads, TCRdb lists one record per CDR3 protein. The sample records hundreds of thousands of distinct CDR3 sequences, approximately 13% being singletons. The sample taken for sequencing was blood. The origin of the receptors is a woman between 18 and 29 years old with Graves' hyperthyroidism.

Ten or more counts support this clonotype. The chain uses TRBV20-1 and TRBJ1-6, with TRBD1 matching 7 bases. Germline CDR1 DFQATT, CDR2 SNEGSKA (reference sequence). The CDR3 length is 16 residues. With V trimmed by 5 bases and J by 4 bases, 11 bases remained unmatched. The CDR3 loop is CSAVITGERYNSPLHF. CDR3 coding DNA: TGCAGTGCTGTTATAACAGGGGAGAGGTATAATTCACCCCTCCACTTT.

The chain combines TRBV3-1 with TRBJ2-6; no definite D call. The V gene's germline CDR1 is LGHDT and CDR2 YNNKEL (reference sequence). This CDR3 region has 17 residues. The ends were cut back, 6 bases at V and 0 bases at J, with 15 bases in the middle. CDR3 loop: CASSLRSLSSGANVLTF. The CDR3 region has the DNA TGTGCCAGCAGTCTCCGATCGCTTAGCTCTGGGGCCAACGTCCTGACTTTC.

This clonotype was counted only a few times. The J gene is TRBJ1-5, the V gene TRBV2; D gene uncertain. The germline V and J ends were trimmed by 3 bases and 1 base, with 16 bases remaining between them. This CDR3 comprises 17 residues. The germline V gene encodes CDR1 SNHLY and CDR2 FYNNEI. The CDR3 sequence is CASSDEELWLSNQPQHF. CDR3 DNA: TGTGCCAGCAGTGACGAGGAACTGTGGTTGAGCAATCAGCCCCAGCATTTT.

This clonotype was detected ten times or more. The chain joins TRBV7-2 to TRBJ1-2; D is ambiguous. Germline V lookup: CDR1 SGHTA, CDR2 FQGNSA. The V gene lost 8 bases and the J gene lost 3 bases, with 13 bases spanning the gap. This CDR3 has 13 residues. The CDR3 DNA reads as TGTGCCAGCCGCGACTCTCTCGACTATGGCTACACCTTC. This translates into CASRDSLDYGYTF.

This clonotype was seen at least ten times. The chain joins TRBV12-3 or TRBV12-4 to TRBJ1-3, with D hard to call. This CDR3 contains 17 residues. V shed 7 bases and J shed 0 bases, with 19 bases lying between them. DNA of the CDR3: TGTGCCAGCAATCCCCAACTACTAAGACCCTCTGGAAACACCATATATTTT. Translating gives CASNPQLLRPSGNTIYF.

This clonotype showed up many times. The chain recombines TRBV28 with TRBJ1-2, with D possibly matching TRBD1 (5 bases). CDR3 size: 15 residues. From germline, CDR1 is MDHEN and CDR2 SYDVKM. Trimming stripped 6 bases from V and 3 bases from J, with 17 bases between. The CDR3 DNA follows: TGTGCCAGCAGCCGAACAGGACAAACCCACTATGGCTACACCTTC. It is translated as CASSRTGQTHYGYTF.

This clonotype was recorded at least ten times. V usage is TRBV12-3 or TRBV12-4 and J usage is TRBJ1-1, with D perhaps TRBD1 (5 bases). V lost 6 bases, J lost 5 bases, and 16 bases lay in between. The CDR3 sequence is 14 residues long. The CDR3 bases are TGTGCCAGCAGATACCGGGACCGGGGAACTGAAGCTTTCTTT. This translates into CASRYRDRGTEAFF.

This clonotype was recorded at least ten times. The rearrangement joins TRBV11-3 to TRBJ1-1, with a possible D match to TRBD1 (5 bases). CDR3 length: 14 residues. CDR1 is SGHNT and CDR2 is YENEEA in the germline V gene. Trimming took 3 bases from V and 3 from J, leaving 11 bases between them. The CDR3 sequence is CASSFRGPYTEAFF. CDR3 in DNA: TGTGCCAGCAGCTTCCGGGGCCCCTACACTGAAGCTTTCTTT. Full variable domain (remainder filled in from reference TRBV11-3 and TRBJ1-1): EAGVVQSPRYKIIEKKQPVAFWCNPISGHNTLYWYLQNLGQGPELLIRYENEEAVDDSQLPKDRFSAERLKGVDSTLKIQPAELGDSAVYLCASSFRGPYTEAFFGQGTRLTVV.

The chain has TRBV19 and TRBJ1-5; no firm D call. The CDR3 covers 14 residues. Germline CDR1 is LNHDA and CDR2 is SQIVND (reference sequence). As DNA, the CDR3 is TGTGTCAGCCGGGAGAGATGGGGCAATCAGCCCCAGCATTTT. It codes for CVSRERWGNQPQHF. The full variable domain, rest sourced from reference TRBV19 and TRBJ1-5, is DGGITQSPKYLFRKEGQNVTLSCEQNLNHDAMYWYRQDPGQGLRLIYYSQIVNDFQKGDIAEGYSVSREKKESFPLTVTSAQKNPTAFYLCVSRERWGNQPQHFGDGTRLSIL.

This clonotype was found many times. The chain employs TRBV20-1 and TRBJ2-5; 11 positions agree with TRBD2. The CDR3 consists of 16 residues. The V gene end was trimmed by 6 bases and the J gene end by 4 bases; junction bases not matched to a gene: 13. Germline CDR1 DFQATT, CDR2 SNEGSKA (reference sequence). CDR3 region: CSAPGTSGTGAETQYF. Written as DNA, the CDR3 is TGCAGTGCCCCCGGGACTAGCGGAACGGGAGCAGAGACCCAGTACTTC.

This clonotype was picked up many times. Written as DNA, the CDR3 is TGTGCCAGCAGCGTAGACATTGGAGGGCGGACGCCTAACTATGGCTACACCTTC. Protein product: CASSVDIGGRTPNYGYTF. V gene TRBV9 combines with J gene TRBJ1-2; D is unclear. There are 18 residues in the CDR3. Trimming shortened V by 0 bases and J by 0 bases, and 18 bases separated the two germline ends. The V gene's germline CDR1 is SGDLS and CDR2 YYNGEE.

This clonotype has ten or more counts. The genes are TRBV5-1 and TRBJ2-5, with TRBD2 matching 13 bases. The length of the CDR3 is 16 residues. Germline CDR1 SGHRS, CDR2 YFSETQ. Losses at the gene ends were 0 bases for V and 4 bases for J; bases not matched to a gene: 3. CDR3 loop: CASSLGLAGGIETQYF. In DNA form, the CDR3 reads TGCGCCAGCAGCTTGGGACTAGCGGGAGGAATAGAGACCCAGTACTTC.

Concerning this clonotype: A much larger clone lies a single base off, so this may be a read error. The chain is built from TRBV20-1 and TRBJ2-1, with TRBD2 matching over 11 bases. The DNA end is more similar to TRBJ2-7, so the J call may be wrong. Looked up from germline, CDR1 is DFQATT and CDR2 is SNEGSKA (reference sequence). This CDR3 region has 14 residues. In nucleotides, the CDR3 is TGCAGTGCTATCGGGACTAGCGGATACAATGAGCAGTACTTC. It is translated as CSAIGTSGYNEQYF.

This clonotype was recorded at least ten times. The chain combines TRBV15 with TRBJ1-4; D is undetermined. The CDR3 is 14 amino acids. Germline CDR1 is LNHNV and CDR2 is YYDKDF (reference sequence). V lost 3 bases to trimming and J lost 7 bases, with 12 bases between them. The CDR3 is CATSSSYDGEKLFF. CDR3 nucleotides: TGTGCCACCAGCAGCTCGTATGATGGTGAAAAACTGTTTTTT.

In this sample, this clonotype turned up many times. V usage is TRBV2 and J usage is TRBJ1-1; TRBD1 is a possible D gene (5 bases). There are 14 residues in the CDR3. Germline values: CDR1 SNHLY, CDR2 FYNNEI. Trimming cost V 1 base and J 5 bases, with 11 bases left between them. The CDR3 region has the DNA TGTGCCAGCAGTGAAGAGGGGCTGGGAACTGAAGCTTTCTTT. Translated: CASSEEGLGTEAFF.

This clonotype appeared a few times. Possible read error: a much larger clone is one base away. V is TRBV6-1 and J is TRBJ1-1, with 8 positions matching TRBD1. The CDR3 totals 15 residues. The germline V gene encodes CDR1 MNHNS and CDR2 SASEGT. CDR3 bases: TGTGCCAGCAGAGTTGACAGGGGACCCAACACTGAAGCTTCCTTT. Translating gives CASRVDRGPNTEASF.

This clonotype has more than one count but fewer than ten. The V and J genes are TRBV5-1 and TRBJ2-5; D could derive from TRBD1 or TRBD2 (5 bases each). Trimming removed 2 bases at V and 1 base at J, with 12 bases between. The CDR3 is 15 residues long. Germline V gene sequence: CDR1 SGHRS, CDR2 YFSETQ. The CDR3 is CASSFPGGIQETQYF. In DNA form, the CDR3 reads TGCGCCAGCAGCTTTCCTGGGGGTATCCAAGAGACCCAGTACTTC.

This clonotype was seen only a few times. The chain has TRBV19 and TRBJ1-5; TRBD1 is a possible D gene (5 bases). CDR1 and CDR2 (germline): LNHDA, SQIVND (reference sequence). This CDR3 spans 14 amino acids. Trimming stripped 3 bases from V and 4 bases from J, with 10 bases between. The CDR3 nucleotides read TGTGCCAGTAGTATTGACAGCGGTAATCAGCCCCAGCATTTT. Encoded protein: CASSIDSGNQPQHF. Filled out from reference TRBV19 and TRBJ1-5, the complete variable domain reads DGGITQSPKYLFRKEGQNVTLSCEQNLNHDAMYWYRQDPGQGLRLIYYSQIVNDFQKGDIAEGYSVSREKKESFPLTVTSAQKNPTAFYLCASSIDSGNQPQHFGDGTRLSIL.

The V call is TRBV10-3, the J call TRBJ1-3; 8 bases fit TRBD1. Germline values: CDR1 ENHRY, CDR2 SYGVKD. This CDR3 region has 13 residues. The junction had 4 bases not matched to a gene; V was cut back by 6 bases and J by 6 bases. The CDR3 protein is CAISGQGENTIYF. The CDR3 DNA follows: TGTGCCATCAGCGGACAGGGCGAAAACACCATATATTTT.

This clonotype came up a few times. The V call is TRBV6-5, the J call TRBJ1-4; D is unclear. The V end was cut by 0 bases, the J end by 6 bases, with 11 bases between. This CDR3 is built from 15 residues. CDR1 and CDR2 (germline): MNHEY, SVGAGI. Here the CDR3 DNA reads TGTGCCAGCAGTTACTCTATAGCTTACCATGAAAAACTGTTTTTT. Residues: CASSYSIAYHEKLFF.

This clonotype was recorded many times. The chain has TRBV7-3 and TRBJ2-3; 7 bases are a match to TRBD1. Germline CDR1 and CDR2: SGHTA and FQGTGA. V shed 6 bases and J 5 bases; nucleotides not matched to a gene: 5. The CDR3 has 13 residues. The CDR3 sequence: CASRPAGGDTQYF. The CDR3 DNA is TGTGCCAGCAGGCCCGCAGGGGGAGATACGCAGTATTTT.

This clonotype was seen at least ten times. The chain's CDR3 is CASSGGDWSYYGYTF. DNA of the CDR3: TGTGCCAGTAGCGGCGGGGACTGGTCCTACTATGGCTACACCTTC. This chain connects TRBV19 to TRBJ1-2, with D possibly being TRBD1 (5 bases). This CDR3 spans 15 amino acids. Germline assignment: CDR1 LNHDA and CDR2 SQIVND (reference sequence). The V and J ends lost 6 bases and 3 bases respectively, with 17 bases between them.

Ten or more counts support this clonotype. The rearrangement links TRBV3-1 to TRBJ1-6, with unresolved D. In germline, CDR1 is LGHDT, CDR2 YNNKEL (reference sequence). V lost 2 bases and J 8 bases, leaving 7 bases between the germline ends. This CDR3 is 13 amino acids long. As DNA, the CDR3 is TGTGCCAGCAGCCAATTGGCAGATTCACCCCTCCACTTT. This translates into CASSQLADSPLHF.

This clonotype was seen a handful of times. The chain employs TRBV7-3 and TRBJ2-3; 8 nucleotides align to TRBD2. There are 16 residues in the CDR3. V dropped 1 base and J dropped 5; count of bases not matched to a gene: 8. CDR1 and CDR2 from the germline V gene are SGHTA and FQGTGA. CDR3 amino acids: CASSLMSSGYGDTQYF. The CDR3 DNA follows: TGTGCCAGCAGCTTAATGTCTAGCGGGTATGGAGATACGCAGTATTTT.

This clonotype was counted at least ten times. V and J are TRBV7-9 and TRBJ2-5; a possible D gene is TRBD1 (5 bases). CDR3 length equals 15 residues. V was shortened by 4 bases and J by 4 bases, with 16 bases between the two germline ends. The germline CDR1 and CDR2 sequences are SEHNR and FQNEAQ (reference sequence). Here the CDR3 DNA reads TGTGCCAGCAGCTCGCCCCTTGCAGGGTCAGAGACCCAGTACTTC. Its translation: CASSSPLAGSETQYF.

This clonotype is a singleton in its sample. This clone may be a read error of a much larger clone one base away. The DNA for the CDR3 is TGTACCAGCAGTGAAGGCCGGGACCTTACATACTACGAGCAGTACTTC. Translated: CTSSEGRDLTYYEQYF. The rearrangement links TRBV2 to TRBJ2-7; D could derive from TRBD1 or TRBD2 (5 bases each). Germline CDR1 reads SNHLY; CDR2 reads FYNNEI. The CDR3 contains 16 residues.

There are many counts of this clonotype. The CDR3 nucleotides read TGCAGTGCTAGAGTCCATGTAGACAGGGTAGACTACGAGCAGTACTTC. Translation: CSARVHVDRVDYEQYF. This rearrangement joins TRBV20-1 to TRBJ2-7, with 7 bases identical to TRBD1. The CDR3 is 16 residues long. In germline, CDR1 is DFQATT, CDR2 SNEGSKA (reference sequence). With V trimmed by 1 base and J by 3 bases, 12 bases remained unmatched.

The table lists this clonotype with many counts. The chain uses TRBV29-1 and TRBJ1-2; D is perhaps TRBD1 (5 bases). Germline V gives CDR1 SQVTM, CDR2 ANQGSEA. This CDR3 has 14 residues. V was trimmed by 7 bases and J by 8 bases, leaving 23 bases between them. In DNA, the CDR3 is TGCAGCGCCGAGAGGGAAGGGACTGTGGGAGGCTACACCTTC. This sequence encodes CSAEREGTVGGYTF.

This clonotype showed up many times. The CDR3 spells CASRPGPPGPYEQYF. CDR3 coding DNA: TGTGCCAGCAGGCCGGGCCCCCCAGGCCCCTACGAGCAGTACTTC. This chain connects TRBV27 to TRBJ2-7; D not resolved. Germline lookup yields CDR1 MNHEY and CDR2 SMNVEV (reference sequence). Trimming cost V 6 bases and J 2 bases, with 17 bases left between them. The CDR3 has 15 amino acids.

The chain combines TRBV6-9 with TRBJ2-2; the D gene could be TRBD1 or TRBD2 (5 bases each). Trimming took 3 bases from V and 12 from J, leaving 17 bases between them. Per germline, CDR1 MNHGY and CDR2 SVAAGI. The CDR3 has 14 amino acids. The CDR3 coding sequence is TGTGCCAGCAGTTACGGGGCTTCGGAGGTTAAGCTGTTTTTT. This encodes CASSYGASEVKLFF.